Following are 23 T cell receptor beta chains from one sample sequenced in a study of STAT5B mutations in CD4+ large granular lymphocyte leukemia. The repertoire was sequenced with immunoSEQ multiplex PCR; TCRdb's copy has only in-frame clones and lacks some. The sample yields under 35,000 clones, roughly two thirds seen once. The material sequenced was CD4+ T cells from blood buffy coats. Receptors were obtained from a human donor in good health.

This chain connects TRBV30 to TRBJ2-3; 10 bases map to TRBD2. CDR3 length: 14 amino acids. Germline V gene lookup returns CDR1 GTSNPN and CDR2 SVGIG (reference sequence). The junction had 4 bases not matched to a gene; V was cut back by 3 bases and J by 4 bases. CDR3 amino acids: CAWRASGGADTQYF. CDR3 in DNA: TGTGCCTGGAGGGCTAGCGGGGGAGCAGATACGCAGTATTTT. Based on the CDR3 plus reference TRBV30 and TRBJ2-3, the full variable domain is SQTIHQWPATLVQPVGSPLSLECTVEGTSNPNLYWYRQAAGRGLQLLFYSVGIGQISSEVPQNLSASRPQDRQFILSSKKLLLSDSGFYLCAWRASGGADTQYFGPGTRLTVL.

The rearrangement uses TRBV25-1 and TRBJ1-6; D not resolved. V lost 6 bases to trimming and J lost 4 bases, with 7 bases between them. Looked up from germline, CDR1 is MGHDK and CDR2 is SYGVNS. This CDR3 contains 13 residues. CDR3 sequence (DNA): TGTGCCAGCAGGGGGTTGTATAATTCACCCCTCCACTTT. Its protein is CASRGLYNSPLHF. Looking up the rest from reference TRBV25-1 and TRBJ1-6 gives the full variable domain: EADIYQTPRYLVIGTGKKITLECSQTMGHDKMYWYQQDPGMELHLIHYSYGVNSTEKGDLSSESTVSRIRTEHFPLTLESARPSHTSQYLCASRGLYNSPLHFGNGTRLTVT.

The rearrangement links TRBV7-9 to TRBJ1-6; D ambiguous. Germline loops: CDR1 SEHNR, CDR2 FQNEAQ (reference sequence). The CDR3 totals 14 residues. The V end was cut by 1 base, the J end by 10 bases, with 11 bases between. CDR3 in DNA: TGTGCCAGCAGCTTAGGACGGTGGCCCTCACCCCTCCACTTT. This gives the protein CASSLGRWPSPLHF.

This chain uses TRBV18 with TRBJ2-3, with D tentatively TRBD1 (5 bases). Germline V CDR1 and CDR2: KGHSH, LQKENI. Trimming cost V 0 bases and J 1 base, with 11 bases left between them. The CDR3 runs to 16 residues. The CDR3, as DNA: TGTGCCAGCTCACCACCGCAGGGTAGTCGCACAGATACGCAGTATTTT. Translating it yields CASSPPQGSRTDTQYF.

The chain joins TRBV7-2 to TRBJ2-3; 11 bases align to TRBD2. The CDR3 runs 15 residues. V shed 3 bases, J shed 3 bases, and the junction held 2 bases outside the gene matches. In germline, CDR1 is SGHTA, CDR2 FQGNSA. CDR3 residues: CASSFSGGATDTQYF. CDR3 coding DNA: TGTGCCAGCAGCTTTAGCGGGGGGGCGACAGATACGCAGTATTTT. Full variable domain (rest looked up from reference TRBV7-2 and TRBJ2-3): GAGVSQSPSNKVTEKGKDVELRCDPISGHTALYWYRQSLGQGLEFLIYFQGNSAPDKSGLPSDRFSAERTGGSVSTLTIQRTQQEDSAVYLCASSFSGGATDTQYFGPGTRLTVL.

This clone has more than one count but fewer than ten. DNA for the CDR3: TGTGCCTGGAGCGACAGGGGCAATCAGCCCCAGCATTTT. It encodes CAWSDRGNQPQHF. The V gene is TRBV30, the J gene TRBJ1-5; TRBD1 agrees at 7 bases. The V and J ends lost 3 bases and 2 bases, in that order; junction bases with no gene match: 1. From germline, CDR1 is GTSNPN and CDR2 SVGIG (reference sequence). The CDR3 has 13 amino acids.

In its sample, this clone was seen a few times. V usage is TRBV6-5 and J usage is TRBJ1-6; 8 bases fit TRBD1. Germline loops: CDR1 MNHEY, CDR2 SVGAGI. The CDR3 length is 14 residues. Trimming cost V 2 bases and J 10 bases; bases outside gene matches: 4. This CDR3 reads CASSYVDRDSPLHF. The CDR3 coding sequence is TGTGCCAGCAGTTACGTGGACAGGGACTCACCCCTCCACTTT.

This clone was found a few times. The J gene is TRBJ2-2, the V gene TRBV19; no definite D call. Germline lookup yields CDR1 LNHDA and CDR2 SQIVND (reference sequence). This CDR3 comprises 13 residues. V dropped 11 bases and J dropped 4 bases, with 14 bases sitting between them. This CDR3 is CAGRVTGTGELFF. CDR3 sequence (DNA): TGTGCCGGAAGGGTTACGGGCACCGGGGAGCTGTTTTTT.

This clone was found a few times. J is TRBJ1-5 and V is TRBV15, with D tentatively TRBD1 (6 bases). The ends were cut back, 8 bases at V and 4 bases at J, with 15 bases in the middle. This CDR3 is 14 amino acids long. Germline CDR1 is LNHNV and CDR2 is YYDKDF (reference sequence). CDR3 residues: CATATDSLNQPQHF. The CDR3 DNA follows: TGTGCCACCGCCACGGACAGCTTAAATCAGCCCCAGCATTTT.

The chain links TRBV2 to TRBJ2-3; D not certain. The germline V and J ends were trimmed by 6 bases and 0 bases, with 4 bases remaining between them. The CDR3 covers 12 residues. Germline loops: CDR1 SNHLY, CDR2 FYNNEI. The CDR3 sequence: CASRLSTDTQYF. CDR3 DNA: TGTGCCAGCAGATTAAGCACAGATACGCAGTATTTT.

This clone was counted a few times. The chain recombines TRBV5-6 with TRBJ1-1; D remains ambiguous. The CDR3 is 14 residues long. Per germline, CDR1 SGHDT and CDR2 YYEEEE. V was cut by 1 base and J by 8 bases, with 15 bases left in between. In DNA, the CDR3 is TGTGCCAGCAGCTTGTTACAACCTATCTCGGAAGCTTTCTTT. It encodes CASSLLQPISEAFF. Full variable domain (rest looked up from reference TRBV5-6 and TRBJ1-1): DAGVTQSPTHLIKTRGQQVTLRCSPKSGHDTVSWYQQALGQGPQFIFQYYEEEERQRGNFPDRFSGHQFPNYSSELNVNALLLGDSALYLCASSLLQPISEAFFGQGTRLTVV.

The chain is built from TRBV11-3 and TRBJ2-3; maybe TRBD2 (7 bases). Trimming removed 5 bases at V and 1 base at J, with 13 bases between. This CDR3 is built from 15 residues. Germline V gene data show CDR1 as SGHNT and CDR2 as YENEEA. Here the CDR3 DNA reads TGTGCCAGCAGCGGCTGGGGGGGCCGCACAGATACGCAGTATTTT. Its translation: CASSGWGGRTDTQYF.

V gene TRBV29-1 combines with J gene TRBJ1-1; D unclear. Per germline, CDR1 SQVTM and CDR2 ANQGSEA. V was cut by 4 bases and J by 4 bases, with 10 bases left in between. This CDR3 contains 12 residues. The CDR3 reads CSVGGRSTEAFF. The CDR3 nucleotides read TGCAGCGTTGGAGGGAGAAGCACTGAAGCTTTCTTT.

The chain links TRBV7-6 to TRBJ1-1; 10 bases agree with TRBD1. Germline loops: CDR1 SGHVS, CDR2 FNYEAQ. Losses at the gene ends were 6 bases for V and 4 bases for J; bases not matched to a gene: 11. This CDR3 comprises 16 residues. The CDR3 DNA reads TGTGCCAGCAGTCAATGGGGACAGGGGAGAGCCACTGAAGCTTTCTTT. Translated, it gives CASSQWGQGRATEAFF.

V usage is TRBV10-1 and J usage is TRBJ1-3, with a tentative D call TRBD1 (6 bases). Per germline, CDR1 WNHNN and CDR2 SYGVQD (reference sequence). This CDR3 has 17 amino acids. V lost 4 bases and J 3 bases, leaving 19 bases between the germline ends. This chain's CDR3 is CASSANRVTYHGNTIYF. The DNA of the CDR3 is TGCGCCAGCAGTGCCAACAGGGTTACGTACCATGGAAACACCATATATTTT.

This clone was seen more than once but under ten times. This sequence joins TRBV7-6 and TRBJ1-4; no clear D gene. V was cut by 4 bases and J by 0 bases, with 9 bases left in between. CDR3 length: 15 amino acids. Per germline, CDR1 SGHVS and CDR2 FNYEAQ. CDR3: CASSSPGATNEKLFF. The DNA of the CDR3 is TGTGCCAGCAGCTCTCCAGGAGCAACTAATGAAAAACTGTTTTTT.

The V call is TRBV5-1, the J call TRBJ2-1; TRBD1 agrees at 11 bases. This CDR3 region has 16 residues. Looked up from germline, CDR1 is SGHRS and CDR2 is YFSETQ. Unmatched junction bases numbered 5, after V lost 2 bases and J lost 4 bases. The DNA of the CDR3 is TGCGCCAGCAGCTTACAAGGACAGGGGGCGTACAATGAGCAGTTCTTC. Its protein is CASSLQGQGAYNEQFF.

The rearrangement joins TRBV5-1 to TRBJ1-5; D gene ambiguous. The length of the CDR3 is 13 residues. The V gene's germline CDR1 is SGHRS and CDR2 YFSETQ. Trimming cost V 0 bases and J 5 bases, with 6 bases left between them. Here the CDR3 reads CASSLGRDQPQHF. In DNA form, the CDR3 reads TGCGCCAGCAGCTTGGGGAGGGATCAGCCCCAGCATTTT.

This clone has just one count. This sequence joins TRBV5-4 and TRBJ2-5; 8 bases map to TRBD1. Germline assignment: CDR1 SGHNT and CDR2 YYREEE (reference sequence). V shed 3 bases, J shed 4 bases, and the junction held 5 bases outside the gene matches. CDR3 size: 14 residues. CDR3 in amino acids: CASSYTGGGETQYF. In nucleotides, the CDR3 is TGTGCCAGCAGCTACACAGGGGGAGGAGAGACCCAGTACTTC. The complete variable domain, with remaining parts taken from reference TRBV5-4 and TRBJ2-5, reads ETGVTQSPTHLIKTRGQQVTLRCSSQSGHNTVSWYQQALGQGPQFIFQYYREEENGRGNFPPRFSGLQFPNYSSELNVNALELDDSALYLCASSYTGGGETQYFGPGTRLLVL.

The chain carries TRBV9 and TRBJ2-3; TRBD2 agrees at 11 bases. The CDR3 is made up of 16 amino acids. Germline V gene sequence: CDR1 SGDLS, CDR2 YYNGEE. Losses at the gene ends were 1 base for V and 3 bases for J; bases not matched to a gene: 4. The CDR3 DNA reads TGTGCCAGCAGCGTACGGCTAGCGGGGGGAACAGATACGCAGTATTTT. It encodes CASSVRLAGGTDTQYF.

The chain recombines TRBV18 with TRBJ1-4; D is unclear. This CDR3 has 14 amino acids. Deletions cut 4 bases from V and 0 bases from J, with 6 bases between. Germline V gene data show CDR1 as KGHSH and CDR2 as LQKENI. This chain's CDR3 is CASSLSATNEKLFF. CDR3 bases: TGTGCCAGCTCACTGTCCGCAACTAATGAAAAACTGTTTTTT.

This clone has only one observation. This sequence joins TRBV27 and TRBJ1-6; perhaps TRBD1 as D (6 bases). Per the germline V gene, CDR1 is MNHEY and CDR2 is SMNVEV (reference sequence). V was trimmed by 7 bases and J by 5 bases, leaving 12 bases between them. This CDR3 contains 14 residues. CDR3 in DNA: TGTGCCAGCACTCTCGACAGGAATAATTCACCCCTCCACTTT. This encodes CASTLDRNNSPLHF.

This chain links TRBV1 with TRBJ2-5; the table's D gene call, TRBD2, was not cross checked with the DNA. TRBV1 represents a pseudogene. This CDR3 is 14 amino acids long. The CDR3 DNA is TGCACCAGCAGCCAGAGGGTGGGGCAAGAGACCCAGTACTTC. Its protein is CTSSQRVGQETQYF.